This is a list of T cell receptor beta chains from one sample in a study of shared clonotypes between healthy human individuals. Sequenced by immunoSEQ multiplex PCR; TCRdb stores in-frame clones only, minus some. The sample has millions of clones, 95% seen once. Sequenced sample: naive CD4+ T cells sorted from blood. These receptors all come from a man younger than 30 in good health. The CDR3 runs from the conserved cysteine through the conserved F or W. Each record gives: V gene, J gene, D gene, CDR3 DNA, CDR3 protein. A D gene is named only where the DNA matches it firmly.

>TRBV19|TRBJ2-5|.
TGTGCCAGTAGTGTGTCTAGCGTACAAGAGACCCAGTACTTC
CASSVSSVQETQYF
>TRBV5-1|TRBJ1-1|.
TGCGCCAGCAGGGGTTGGCAGGGAGACAACACTGAAGCTTTCTTT
CASRGWQGDNTEAFF
>TRBV4-1|TRBJ1-1|.
TGCGCCAGCAGCCAAGTTAATATGAACACTGAAGCTTTCTTT
CASSQVNMNTEAFF
>TRBV6-1|TRBJ2-5|.
TGTGCCAGCAGTGAGCAGGGGTCAGAGACCCAGTACTTC
CASSEQGSETQYF
>TRBV7-7|TRBJ2-1|.
TGTGCTAGCAGCTTAGTGTCAATGGGGTGGTTTCATGAGCAGTTCTTC
CASSLVSMGWFHEQFF
>TRBV28|TRBJ2-7|TRBD1
TGTGCCAGCAGTTTTGAGTGGGGGCTGGGACAGGTTGCCTACGAGCAGTACTTC
CASSFEWGLGQVAYEQYF
>TRBV7-7|TRBJ2-5|.
TGTGCTGTTGGGGGCCGGGTAGAGACCCAGTACTTC
CAVGGRVETQYF
>TRBV27|TRBJ1-2|TRBD1
TGTGCCAGCAGTCGGACAGGCCAATATGGCTACACCTTC
CASSRTGQYGYTF
>TRBV23-1|TRBJ2-7|.
TGCGCCAGCAGTCAATCCCGCCAAGATAGCGGTCTCTCCTACGAGCAGTACTTC
CASSQSRQDSGLSYEQYF
>TRBV10-3|TRBJ1-2|.
TGTGCCATCAGTGATCCCGGAAGGGTTAACTATGGCTACACCTTC
CAISDPGRVNYGYTF